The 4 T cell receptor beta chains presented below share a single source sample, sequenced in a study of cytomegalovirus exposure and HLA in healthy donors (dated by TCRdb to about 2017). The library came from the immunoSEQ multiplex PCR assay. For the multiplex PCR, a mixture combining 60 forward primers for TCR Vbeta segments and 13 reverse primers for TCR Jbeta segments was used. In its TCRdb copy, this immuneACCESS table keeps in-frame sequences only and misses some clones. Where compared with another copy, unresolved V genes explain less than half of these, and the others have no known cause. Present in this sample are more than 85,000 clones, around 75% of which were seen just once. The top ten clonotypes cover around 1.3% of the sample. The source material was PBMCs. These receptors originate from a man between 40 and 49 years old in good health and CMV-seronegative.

This chain's CDR3 is CASSEPGPGHEQYF. CDR3 bases: TGTGCCAGCAGTGAACCCGGTCCGGGTCACGAGCAGTACTTC. The gene calls are TRBV6-1 and TRBJ2-7; no clear D gene. This CDR3 is 14 amino acids long. The germline V gene has CDR1 MNHNS and CDR2 SASEGT. The V and J ends lost 2 bases and 5 bases respectively, with 13 bases between them.

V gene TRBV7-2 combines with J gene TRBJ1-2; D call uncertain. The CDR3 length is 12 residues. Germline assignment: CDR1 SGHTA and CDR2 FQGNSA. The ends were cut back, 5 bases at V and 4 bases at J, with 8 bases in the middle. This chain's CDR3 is CASSPDIYGYTF. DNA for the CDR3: TGTGCCAGCAGCCCCGACATCTATGGCTACACCTTC.

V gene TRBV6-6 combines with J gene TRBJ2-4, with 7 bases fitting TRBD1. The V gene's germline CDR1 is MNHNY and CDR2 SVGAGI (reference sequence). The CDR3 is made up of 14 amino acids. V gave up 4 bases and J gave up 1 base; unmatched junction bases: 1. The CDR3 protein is CASSLGQAKNIQYF. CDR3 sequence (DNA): TGTGCCAGCAGTTTGGGACAGGCCAAAAACATTCAGTACTTC.

CDR3 sequence reads: CASSERDKNQPQHF. In nucleotides, the CDR3 is TGTGCCAGCAGTGAACGGGACAAGAATCAGCCCCAGCATTTT. The V call is TRBV2, the J call TRBJ1-5, with D possibly matching TRBD1 (6 bases). The CDR3 consists of 14 residues. V was pared by 2 bases and J by 4 bases, with 9 bases between. The germline V gene has CDR1 SNHLY and CDR2 FYNNEI.